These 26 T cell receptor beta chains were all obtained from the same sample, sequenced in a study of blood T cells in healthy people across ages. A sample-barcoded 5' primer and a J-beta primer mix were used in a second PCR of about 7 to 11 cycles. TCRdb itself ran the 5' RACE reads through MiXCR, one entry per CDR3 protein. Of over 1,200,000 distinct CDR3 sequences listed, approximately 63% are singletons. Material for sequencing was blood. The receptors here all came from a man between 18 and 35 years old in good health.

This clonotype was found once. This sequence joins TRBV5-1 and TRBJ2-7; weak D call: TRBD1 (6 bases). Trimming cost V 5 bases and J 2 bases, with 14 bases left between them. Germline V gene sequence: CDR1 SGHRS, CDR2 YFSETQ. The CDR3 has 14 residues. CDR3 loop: CASSRTDSTYEQYF. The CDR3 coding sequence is TGCGCCAGCAGTCGGACAGACTCAACCTACGAGCAGTACTTC.

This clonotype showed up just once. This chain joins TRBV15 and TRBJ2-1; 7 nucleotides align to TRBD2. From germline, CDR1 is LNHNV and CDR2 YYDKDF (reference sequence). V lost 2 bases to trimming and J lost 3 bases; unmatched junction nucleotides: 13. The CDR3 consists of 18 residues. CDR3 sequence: CATSRPLGVGGFYNEQFF. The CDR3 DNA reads TGTGCCACCAGCAGACCTCTCGGAGTGGGGGGGTTCTACAATGAGCAGTTCTTC.

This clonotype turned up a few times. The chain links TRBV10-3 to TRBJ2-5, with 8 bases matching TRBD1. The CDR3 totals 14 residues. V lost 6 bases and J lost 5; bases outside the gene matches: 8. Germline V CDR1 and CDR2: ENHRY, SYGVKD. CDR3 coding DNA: TGTGCCATCAGGAACAGGGGGACCCAGGAGACCCAGTACTTC. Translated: CAIRNRGTQETQYF.

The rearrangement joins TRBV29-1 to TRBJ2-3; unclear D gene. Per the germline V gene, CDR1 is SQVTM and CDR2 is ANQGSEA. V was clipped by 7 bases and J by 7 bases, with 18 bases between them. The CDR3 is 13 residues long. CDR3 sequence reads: CSGVGLNTNTQYF. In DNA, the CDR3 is TGCAGCGGGGTGGGCCTTAACACGAATACGCAGTATTTT.

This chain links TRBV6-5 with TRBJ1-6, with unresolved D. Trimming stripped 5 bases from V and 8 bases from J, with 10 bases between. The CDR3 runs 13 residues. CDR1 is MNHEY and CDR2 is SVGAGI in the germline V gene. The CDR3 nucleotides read TGTGCCAGCAGTAGGAATTCGGATTCACCCCTCCACTTT. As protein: CASSRNSDSPLHF.

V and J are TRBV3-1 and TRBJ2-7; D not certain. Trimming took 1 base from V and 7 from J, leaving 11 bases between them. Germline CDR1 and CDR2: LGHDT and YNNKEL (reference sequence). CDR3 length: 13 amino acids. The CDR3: CASSQVYGQEQYF. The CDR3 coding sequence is TGTGCCAGCAGCCAAGTTTATGGGCAAGAGCAGTACTTC.

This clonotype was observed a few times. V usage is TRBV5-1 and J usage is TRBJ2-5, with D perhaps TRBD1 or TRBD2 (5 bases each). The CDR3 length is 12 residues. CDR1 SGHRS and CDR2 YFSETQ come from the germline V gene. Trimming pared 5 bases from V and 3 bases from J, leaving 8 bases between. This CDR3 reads CASRVGEETQYF. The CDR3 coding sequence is TGCGCCAGCAGGGTGGGGGAAGAGACCCAGTACTTC. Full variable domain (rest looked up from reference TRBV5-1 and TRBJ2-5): KAGVTQTPRYLIKTRGQQVTLSCSPISGHRSVSWYQQTPGQGLQFLFEYFSETQRNKGNFPGRFSGRQFSNSRSEMNVSTLELGDSALYLCASRVGEETQYFGPGTRLLVL.

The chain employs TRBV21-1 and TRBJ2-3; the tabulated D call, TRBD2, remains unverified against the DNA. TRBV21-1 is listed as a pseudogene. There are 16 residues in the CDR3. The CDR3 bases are TGTGCCAGCAGCAAAGGGGGAAGGGAGGGCACAGATACGCAGTATTTT. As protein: CASSKGGREGTDTQYF.

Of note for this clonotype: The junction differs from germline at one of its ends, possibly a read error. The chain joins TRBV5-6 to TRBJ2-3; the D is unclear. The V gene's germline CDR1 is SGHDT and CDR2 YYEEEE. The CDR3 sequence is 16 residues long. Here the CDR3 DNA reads TGTACCAGCAGCTTTTCAAGGTACCACGGCACAGATACGCAGTATTTT. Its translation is CTSSFSRYHGTDTQYF.

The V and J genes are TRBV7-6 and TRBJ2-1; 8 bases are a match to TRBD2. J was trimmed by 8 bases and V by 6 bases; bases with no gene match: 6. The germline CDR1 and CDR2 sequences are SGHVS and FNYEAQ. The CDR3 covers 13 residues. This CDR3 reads CASRPLAGHEQFF. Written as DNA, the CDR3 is TGTGCCAGCAGACCTTTAGCGGGACATGAGCAGTTCTTC.

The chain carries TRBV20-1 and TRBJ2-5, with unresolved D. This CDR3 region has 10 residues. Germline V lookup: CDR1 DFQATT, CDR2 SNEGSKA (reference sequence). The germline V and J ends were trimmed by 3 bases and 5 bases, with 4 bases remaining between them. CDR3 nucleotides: TGCAGTGCTAGCTATGAGACCCAGTACTTC. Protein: CSASYETQYF.

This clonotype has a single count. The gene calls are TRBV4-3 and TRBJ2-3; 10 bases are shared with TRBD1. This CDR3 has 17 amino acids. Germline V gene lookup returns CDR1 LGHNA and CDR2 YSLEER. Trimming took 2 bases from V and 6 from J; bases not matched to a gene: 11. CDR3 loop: CASSQHFPTGGGDTQYF. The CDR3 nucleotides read TGCGCCAGCAGCCAACATTTCCCGACAGGGGGCGGGGATACGCAGTATTTT.

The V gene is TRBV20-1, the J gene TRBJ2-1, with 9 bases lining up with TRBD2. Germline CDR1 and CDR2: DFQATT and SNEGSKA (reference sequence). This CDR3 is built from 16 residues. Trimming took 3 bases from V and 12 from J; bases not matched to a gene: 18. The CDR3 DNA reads TGCAGTGCTAGGCAGAGCGGGGGGACTTCTTCCTCAAGGCAGTTCTTC. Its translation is CSARQSGGTSSSRQFF.

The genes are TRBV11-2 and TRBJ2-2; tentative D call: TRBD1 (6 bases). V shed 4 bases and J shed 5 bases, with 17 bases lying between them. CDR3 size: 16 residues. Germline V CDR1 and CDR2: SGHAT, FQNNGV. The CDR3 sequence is CASSSNPGQGTGELFF. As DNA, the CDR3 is TGTGCCAGCAGCTCGAATCCGGGACAAGGGACCGGGGAGCTGTTTTTT.

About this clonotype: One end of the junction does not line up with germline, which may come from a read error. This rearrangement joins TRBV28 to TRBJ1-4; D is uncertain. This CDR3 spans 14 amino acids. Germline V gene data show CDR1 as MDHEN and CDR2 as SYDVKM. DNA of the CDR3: TGTGCCAGCACCGAAGGCCCAACTAGTGAAAAACTGTTTTTT. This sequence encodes CASTEGPTSEKLFF.

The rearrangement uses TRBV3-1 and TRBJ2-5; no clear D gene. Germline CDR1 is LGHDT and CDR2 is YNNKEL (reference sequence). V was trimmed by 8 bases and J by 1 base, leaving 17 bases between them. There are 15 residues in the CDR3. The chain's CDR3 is CASGQQRAIQETQYF. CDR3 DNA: TGTGCCAGCGGGCAACAGCGTGCAATCCAAGAGACCCAGTACTTC.

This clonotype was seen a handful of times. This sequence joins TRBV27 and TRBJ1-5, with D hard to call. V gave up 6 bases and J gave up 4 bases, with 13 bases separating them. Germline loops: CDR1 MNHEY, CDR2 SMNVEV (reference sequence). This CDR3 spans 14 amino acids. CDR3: CASSRTAPNQPQHF. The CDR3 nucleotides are TGTGCCAGCAGCCGGACGGCGCCAAATCAGCCCCAGCATTTT.

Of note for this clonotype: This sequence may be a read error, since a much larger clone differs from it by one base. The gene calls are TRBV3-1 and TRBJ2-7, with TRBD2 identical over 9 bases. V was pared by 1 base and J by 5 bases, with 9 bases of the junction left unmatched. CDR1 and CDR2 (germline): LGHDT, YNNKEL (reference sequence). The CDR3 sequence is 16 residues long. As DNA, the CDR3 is TGTGCCAGCAGCCAAGGGATAAGCGGGAGGACAGACGAGCAGTACTTC. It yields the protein CASSQGISGRTDEQYF.

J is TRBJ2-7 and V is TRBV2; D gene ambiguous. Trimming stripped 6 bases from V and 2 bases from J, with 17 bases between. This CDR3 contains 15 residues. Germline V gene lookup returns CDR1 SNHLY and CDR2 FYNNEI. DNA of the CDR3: TGTGCCAGCAGCGGGCCGTCCCATTCTACCTACGAGCAGTACTTC. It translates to CASSGPSHSTYEQYF. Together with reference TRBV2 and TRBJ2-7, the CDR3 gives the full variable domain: EPEVTQTPSHQVTQMGQEVILRCVPISNHLYFYWYRQILGQKVEFLVSFYNNEISEKSEIFDDQFSVERPDGSNFTLKIRSTKLEDSAMYFCASSGPSHSTYEQYFGPGTRLTVT.

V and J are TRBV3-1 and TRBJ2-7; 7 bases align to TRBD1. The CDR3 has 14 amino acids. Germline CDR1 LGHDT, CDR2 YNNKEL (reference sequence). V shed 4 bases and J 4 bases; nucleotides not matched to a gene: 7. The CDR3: CASSPSRDRYEQYF. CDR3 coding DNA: TGTGCCAGCAGCCCAAGCAGGGACAGATACGAGCAGTACTTC.

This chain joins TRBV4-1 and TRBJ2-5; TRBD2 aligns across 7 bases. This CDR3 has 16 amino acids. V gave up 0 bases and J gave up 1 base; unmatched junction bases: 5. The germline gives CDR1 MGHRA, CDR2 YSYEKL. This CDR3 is CASSQDRGRAQETQYF. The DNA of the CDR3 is TGCGCCAGCAGCCAAGATAGAGGGAGGGCCCAAGAGACCCAGTACTTC.

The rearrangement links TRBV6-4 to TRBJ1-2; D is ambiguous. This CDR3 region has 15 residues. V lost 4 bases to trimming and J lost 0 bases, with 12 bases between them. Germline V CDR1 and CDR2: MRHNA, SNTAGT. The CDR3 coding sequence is TGTGCCAGCAGTGTCGCCCGGGAAGCTAACTATGGCTACACCTTC. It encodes CASSVAREANYGYTF.

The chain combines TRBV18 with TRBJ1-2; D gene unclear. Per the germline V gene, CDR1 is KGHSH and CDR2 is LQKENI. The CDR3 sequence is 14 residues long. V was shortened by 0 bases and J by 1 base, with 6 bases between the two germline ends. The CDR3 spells CASSPPQFNYGYTF. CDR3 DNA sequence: TGTGCCAGCTCACCACCGCAGTTTAACTATGGCTACACCTTC.

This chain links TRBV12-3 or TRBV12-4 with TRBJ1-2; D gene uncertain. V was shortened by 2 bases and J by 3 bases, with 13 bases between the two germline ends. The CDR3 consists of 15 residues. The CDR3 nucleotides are TGTGCCAGCAGTTTAAAGATTCGAGGTCACTATGGCTACACCTTC. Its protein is CASSLKIRGHYGYTF.

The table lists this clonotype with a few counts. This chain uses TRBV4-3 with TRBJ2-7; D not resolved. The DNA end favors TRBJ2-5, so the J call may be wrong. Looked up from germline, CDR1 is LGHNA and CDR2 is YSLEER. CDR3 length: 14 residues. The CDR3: CASSLYQGWETQYF. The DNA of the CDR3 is TGCGCCAGCAGCCTATACCAAGGGTGGGAGACCCAGTACTTC.

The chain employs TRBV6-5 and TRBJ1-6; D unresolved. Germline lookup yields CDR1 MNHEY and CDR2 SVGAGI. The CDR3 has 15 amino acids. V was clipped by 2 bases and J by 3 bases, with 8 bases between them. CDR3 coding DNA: TGTGCCAGCAGTTACGGCCAGTTCTATAATTCACCCCTCCACTTT. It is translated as CASSYGQFYNSPLHF.